The clone carrying this T cell receptor beta chain has a single count. Its specificity is unknown. The sample originates from a study of T cells in localized non-small cell lung cancer. General study findings and limits: Longer overall survival associated with higher blood T cell density; shorter survival with higher adjacent-lung clonality.

The CDR3 has 13 residues. V lost 1 base and J 6 bases, leaving 9 bases between the germline ends. Germline-derived CDR1 and CDR2 are SEHNR and FQNEAQ (reference sequence). TCRdb's copy holds only in-frame clones and misses some; the assay was immunoSEQ multiplex PCR. In the table there are around 20,000 clones, about nine tenths of which are singletons. The sequencing here drew on peripheral blood, taken before any cancer treatment. This TCR derives from a man aged 40 to 69 with stage I lung adenocarcinoma. The chain employs TRBV7-9 and TRBJ1-1; TRBD1 is a possible D gene (6 bases). As DNA, the CDR3 is TGTGCCAGCAGCTTAGAACAGGGCTCTGAAGCTTTCTTT. It encodes CASSLEQGSEAFF.